This T cell receptor beta chain was sequenced during a study of blood T cell repertoires in COVID-19. Using immunoSEQ multiplex PCR, the repertoire was profiled, and TCRdb retains in-frame clones only, with some absent. Of approximately 300,000 clones listed, 75% to 90% are singletons. V lost 0 bases to trimming and J lost 5 bases, with 11 bases between them. Germline V gene sequence: CDR1 SGHRS, CDR2 YFSETQ. The CDR3 contains 14 residues. Sequenced input: PBMCs or T cells enriched from blood (not recorded which). This receptor was obtained from a woman between 25 and 40 years old who had been exposed to COVID-19. J is TRBJ2-5 and V is TRBV5-1, with D possibly being TRBD2 (5 bases). The CDR3 region has the DNA TGCGCCAGCAGCTTGGAGCCGACGGGGGAGACCCAGTACTTC. Translating gives CASSLEPTGETQYF.